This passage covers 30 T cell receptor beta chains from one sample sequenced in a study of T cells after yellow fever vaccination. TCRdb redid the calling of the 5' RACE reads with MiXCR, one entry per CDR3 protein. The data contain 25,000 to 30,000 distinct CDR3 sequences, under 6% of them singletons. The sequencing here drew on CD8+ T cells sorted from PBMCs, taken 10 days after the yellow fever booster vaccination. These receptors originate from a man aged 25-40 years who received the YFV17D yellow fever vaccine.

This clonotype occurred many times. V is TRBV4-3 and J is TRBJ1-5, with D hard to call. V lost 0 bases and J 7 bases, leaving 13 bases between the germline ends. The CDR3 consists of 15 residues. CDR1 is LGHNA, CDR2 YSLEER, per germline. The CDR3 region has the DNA TGCGCCAGCAGCCAAGATTCCGGGGTGGGGCAGCCCCAGCATTTT. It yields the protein CASSQDSGVGQPQHF.

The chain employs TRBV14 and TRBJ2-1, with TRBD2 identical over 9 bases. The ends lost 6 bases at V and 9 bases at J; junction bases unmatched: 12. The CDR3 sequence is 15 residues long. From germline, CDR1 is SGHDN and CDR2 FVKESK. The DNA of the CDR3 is TGTGCCAGCAGTGTCCCCGCGGGAGGGCCGCGTGAGCAGTTCTTC. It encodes CASSVPAGGPREQFF.

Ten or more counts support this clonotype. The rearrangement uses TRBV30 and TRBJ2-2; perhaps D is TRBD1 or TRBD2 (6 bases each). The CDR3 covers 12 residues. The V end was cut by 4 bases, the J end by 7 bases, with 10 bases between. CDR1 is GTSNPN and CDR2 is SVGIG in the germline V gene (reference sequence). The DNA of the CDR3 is TGTGCCTGGATGGGGGGCAGCGGGGAGCTGTTTTTT. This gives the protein CAWMGGSGELFF.

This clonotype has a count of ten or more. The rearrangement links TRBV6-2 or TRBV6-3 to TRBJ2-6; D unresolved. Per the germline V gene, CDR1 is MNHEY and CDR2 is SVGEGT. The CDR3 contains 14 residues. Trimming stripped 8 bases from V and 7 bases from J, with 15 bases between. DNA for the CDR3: TGTGCCAGCGCGTTCCCTGGCGGAGCCAACGTCCTGACTTTC. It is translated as CASAFPGGANVLTF.

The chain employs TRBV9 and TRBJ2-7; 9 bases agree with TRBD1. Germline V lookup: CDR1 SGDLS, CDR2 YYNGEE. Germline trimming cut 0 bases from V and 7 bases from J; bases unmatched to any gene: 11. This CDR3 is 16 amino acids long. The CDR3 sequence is CASSVDGGQGTWEQYF. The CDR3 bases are TGTGCCAGCAGCGTAGATGGGGGACAGGGTACGTGGGAGCAGTACTTC.

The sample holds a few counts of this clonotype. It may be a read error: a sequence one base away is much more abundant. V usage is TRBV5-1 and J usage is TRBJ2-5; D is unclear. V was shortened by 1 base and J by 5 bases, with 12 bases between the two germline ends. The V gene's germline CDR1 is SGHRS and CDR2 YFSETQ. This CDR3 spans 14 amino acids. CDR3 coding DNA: TGCGCCAGCAGCTTGCTATCCTCTCATGAGACCCAGTACTTC. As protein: CASSLLSSHETQYF.

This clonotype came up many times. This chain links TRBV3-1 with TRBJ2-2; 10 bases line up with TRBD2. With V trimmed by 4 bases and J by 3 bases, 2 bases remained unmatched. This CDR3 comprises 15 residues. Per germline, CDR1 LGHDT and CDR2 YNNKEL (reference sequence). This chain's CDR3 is CASSPGTSDTGELFF. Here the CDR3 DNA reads TGTGCCAGCAGCCCCGGGACTAGCGACACCGGGGAGCTGTTTTTT.

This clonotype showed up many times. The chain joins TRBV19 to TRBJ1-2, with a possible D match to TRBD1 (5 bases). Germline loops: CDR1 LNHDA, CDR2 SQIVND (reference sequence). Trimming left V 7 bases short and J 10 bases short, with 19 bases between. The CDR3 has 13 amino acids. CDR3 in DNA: TGTGCCAGTAAACTTGCTGGCAGGGTTGACTACACCTTC. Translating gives CASKLAGRVDYTF.

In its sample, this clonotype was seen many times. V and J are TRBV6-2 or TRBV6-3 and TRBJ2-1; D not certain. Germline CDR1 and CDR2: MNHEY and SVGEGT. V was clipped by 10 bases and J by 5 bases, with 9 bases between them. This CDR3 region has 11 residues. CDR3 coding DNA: TGTGCCACCCAACAGAACAATGAGCAGTTCTTC. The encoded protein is CATQQNNEQFF.

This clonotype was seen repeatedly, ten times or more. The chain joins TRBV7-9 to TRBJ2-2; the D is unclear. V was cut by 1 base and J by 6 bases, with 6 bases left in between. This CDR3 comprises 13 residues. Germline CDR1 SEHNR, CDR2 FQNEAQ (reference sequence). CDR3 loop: CASSLVGPGELFF. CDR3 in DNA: TGTGCCAGCAGCTTAGTTGGGCCCGGGGAGCTGTTTTTT.

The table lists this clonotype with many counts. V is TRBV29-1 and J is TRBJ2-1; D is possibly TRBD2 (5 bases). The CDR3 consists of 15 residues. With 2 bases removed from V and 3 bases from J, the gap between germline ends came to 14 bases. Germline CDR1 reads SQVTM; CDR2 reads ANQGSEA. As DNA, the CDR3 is TGCAGCGTTGAATGGCGGGTTTACGACTACAATGAGCAGTTCTTC. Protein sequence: CSVEWRVYDYNEQFF.

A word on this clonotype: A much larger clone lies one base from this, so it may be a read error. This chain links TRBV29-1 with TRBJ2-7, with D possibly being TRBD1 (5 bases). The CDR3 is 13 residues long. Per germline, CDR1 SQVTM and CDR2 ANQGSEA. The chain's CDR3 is CSVEVQGFNEHYF. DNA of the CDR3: TGCAGCGTTGAGGTCCAGGGATTTAACGAGCACTACTTC.

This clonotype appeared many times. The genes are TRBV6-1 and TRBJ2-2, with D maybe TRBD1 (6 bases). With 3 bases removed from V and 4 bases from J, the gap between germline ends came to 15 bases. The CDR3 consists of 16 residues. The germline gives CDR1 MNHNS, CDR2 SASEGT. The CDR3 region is CASSDTGRPGTGELFF. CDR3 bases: TGTGCCAGCAGTGACACAGGGCGCCCGGGCACCGGGGAGCTGTTTTTT.

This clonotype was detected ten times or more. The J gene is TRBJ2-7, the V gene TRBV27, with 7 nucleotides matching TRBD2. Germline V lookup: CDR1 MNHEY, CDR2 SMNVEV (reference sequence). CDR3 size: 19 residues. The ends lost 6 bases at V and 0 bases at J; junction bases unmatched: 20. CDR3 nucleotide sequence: TGTGCCAGCAGGGGTCTGGGCGGGAGTGCCCCCGTGAGCTCCTACGAGCAGTACTTC. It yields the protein CASRGLGGSAPVSSYEQYF.

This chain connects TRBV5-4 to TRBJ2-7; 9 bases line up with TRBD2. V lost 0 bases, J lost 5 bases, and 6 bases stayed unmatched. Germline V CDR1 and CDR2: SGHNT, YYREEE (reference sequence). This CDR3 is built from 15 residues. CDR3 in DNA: TGTGCCAGCAGCTTGGCTCTAGCGGGAACCCACGAGCAGTACTTC. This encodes CASSLALAGTHEQYF. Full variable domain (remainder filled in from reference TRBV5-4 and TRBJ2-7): ETGVTQSPTHLIKTRGQQVTLRCSSQSGHNTVSWYQQALGQGPQFIFQYYREEENGRGNFPPRFSGLQFPNYSSELNVNALELDDSALYLCASSLALAGTHEQYFGPGTRLTVT.

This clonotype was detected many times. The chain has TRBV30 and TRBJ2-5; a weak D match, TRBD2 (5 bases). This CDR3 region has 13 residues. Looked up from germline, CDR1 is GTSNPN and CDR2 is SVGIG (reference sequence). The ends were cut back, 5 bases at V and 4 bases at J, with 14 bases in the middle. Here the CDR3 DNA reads TGTGCCTGGGACTACGGAGTCGGAGAGACCCAGTACTTC. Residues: CAWDYGVGETQYF.

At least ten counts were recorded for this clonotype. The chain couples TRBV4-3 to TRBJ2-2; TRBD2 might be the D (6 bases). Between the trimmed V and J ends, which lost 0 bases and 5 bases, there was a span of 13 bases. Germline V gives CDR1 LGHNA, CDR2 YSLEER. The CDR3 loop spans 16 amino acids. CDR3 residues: CASSQDAGSRTGELFF. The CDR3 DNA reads TGCGCCAGCAGCCAAGACGCCGGGAGTCGGACCGGGGAGCTGTTTTTT.

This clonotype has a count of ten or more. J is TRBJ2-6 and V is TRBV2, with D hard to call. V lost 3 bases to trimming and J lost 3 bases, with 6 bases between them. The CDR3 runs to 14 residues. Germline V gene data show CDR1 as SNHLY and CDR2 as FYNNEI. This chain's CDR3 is CASSDYFGANVLTF. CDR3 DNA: TGTGCCAGCAGTGATTACTTTGGGGCCAACGTCCTGACTTTC.

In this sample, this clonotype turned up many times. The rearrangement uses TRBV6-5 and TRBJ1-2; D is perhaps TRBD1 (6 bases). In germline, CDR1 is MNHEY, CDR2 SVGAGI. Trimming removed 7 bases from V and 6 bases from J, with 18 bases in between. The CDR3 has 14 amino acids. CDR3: CASTSTGPEDGYTF. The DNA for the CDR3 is TGTGCCAGCACCTCTACAGGGCCGGAGGATGGCTACACCTTC.

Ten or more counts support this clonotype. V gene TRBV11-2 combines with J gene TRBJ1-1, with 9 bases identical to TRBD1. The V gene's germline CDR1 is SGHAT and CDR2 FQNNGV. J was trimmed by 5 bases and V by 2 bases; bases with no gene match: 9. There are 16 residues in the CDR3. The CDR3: CASSLSDRGVRTEAFF. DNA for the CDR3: TGTGCCAGCAGCTTAAGTGACAGGGGGGTTCGGACTGAAGCTTTCTTT.

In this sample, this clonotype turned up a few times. This CDR3 is CASSGTVWGYTF. CDR3 in DNA: TGTGCCAGCAGTGGGACAGTCTGGGGCTACACCTTC. The chain employs TRBV25-1 and TRBJ1-2, with D perhaps TRBD1 (6 bases). The CDR3 consists of 12 residues. CDR1 is MGHDK, CDR2 SYGVNS, per germline. V was trimmed by 4 bases and J by 8 bases, leaving 11 bases between them.

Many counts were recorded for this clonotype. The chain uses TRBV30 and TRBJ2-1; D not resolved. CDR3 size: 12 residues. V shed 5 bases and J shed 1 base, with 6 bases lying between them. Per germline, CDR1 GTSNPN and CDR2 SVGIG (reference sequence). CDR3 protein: CAWAESYNEQFF. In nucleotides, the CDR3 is TGTGCCTGGGCGGAGTCCTACAATGAGCAGTTCTTC.

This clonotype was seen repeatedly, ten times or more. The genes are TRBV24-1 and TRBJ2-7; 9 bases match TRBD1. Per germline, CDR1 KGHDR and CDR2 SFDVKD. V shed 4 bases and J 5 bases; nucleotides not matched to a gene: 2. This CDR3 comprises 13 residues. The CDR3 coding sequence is TGTGCCACCAGTGACGGGACAGGGAACGAGCAGTACTTC. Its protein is CATSDGTGNEQYF.

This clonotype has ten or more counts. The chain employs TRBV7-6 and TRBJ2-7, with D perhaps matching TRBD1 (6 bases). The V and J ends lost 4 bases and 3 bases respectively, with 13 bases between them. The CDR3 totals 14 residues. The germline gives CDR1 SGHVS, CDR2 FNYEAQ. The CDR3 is CASSSQGGDYEQYF. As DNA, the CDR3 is TGTGCCAGCAGCTCCCAAGGGGGAGACTACGAGCAGTACTTC.

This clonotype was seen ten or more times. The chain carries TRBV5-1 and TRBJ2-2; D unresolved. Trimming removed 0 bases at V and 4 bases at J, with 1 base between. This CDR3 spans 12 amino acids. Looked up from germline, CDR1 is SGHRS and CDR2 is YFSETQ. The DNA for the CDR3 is TGCGCCAGCAGCTTGGCCACCGGGGAGCTGTTTTTT. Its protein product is CASSLATGELFF.

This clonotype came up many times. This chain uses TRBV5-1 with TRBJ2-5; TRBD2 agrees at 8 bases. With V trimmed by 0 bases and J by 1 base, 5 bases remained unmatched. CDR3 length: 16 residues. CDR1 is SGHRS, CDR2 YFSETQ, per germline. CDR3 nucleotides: TGCGCCAGCAGCTTGGTCCGGACTAGCCCCCAAGAGACCCAGTACTTC. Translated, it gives CASSLVRTSPQETQYF.

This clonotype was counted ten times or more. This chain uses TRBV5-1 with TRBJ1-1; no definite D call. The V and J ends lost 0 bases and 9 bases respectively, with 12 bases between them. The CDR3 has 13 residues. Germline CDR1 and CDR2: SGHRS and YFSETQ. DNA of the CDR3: TGCGCCAGCAGCTTGGAACACTATACCCAAGCTTTCTTT. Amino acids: CASSLEHYTQAFF.

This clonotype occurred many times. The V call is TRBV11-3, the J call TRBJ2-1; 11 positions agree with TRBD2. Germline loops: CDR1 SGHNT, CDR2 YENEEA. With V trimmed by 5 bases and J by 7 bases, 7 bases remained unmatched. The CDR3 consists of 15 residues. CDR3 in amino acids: CASSHLAGGGNEQFF. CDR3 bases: TGTGCCAGCAGCCATCTAGCGGGAGGCGGAAATGAGCAGTTCTTC.

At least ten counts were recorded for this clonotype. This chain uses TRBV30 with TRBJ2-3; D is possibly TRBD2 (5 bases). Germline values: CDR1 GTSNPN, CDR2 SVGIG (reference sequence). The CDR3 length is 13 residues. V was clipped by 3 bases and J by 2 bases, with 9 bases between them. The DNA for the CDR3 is TGTGCCTGGAGAGGAGCGGACACAGATACGCAGTATTTT. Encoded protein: CAWRGADTDTQYF.

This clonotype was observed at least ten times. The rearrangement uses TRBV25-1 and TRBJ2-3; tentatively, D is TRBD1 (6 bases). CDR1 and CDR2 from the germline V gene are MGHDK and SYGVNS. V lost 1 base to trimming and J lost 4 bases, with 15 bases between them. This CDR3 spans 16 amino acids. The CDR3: CASSEWETGRADTQYF. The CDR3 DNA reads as TGTGCCAGCAGTGAATGGGAGACAGGAAGGGCAGATACGCAGTATTTT.